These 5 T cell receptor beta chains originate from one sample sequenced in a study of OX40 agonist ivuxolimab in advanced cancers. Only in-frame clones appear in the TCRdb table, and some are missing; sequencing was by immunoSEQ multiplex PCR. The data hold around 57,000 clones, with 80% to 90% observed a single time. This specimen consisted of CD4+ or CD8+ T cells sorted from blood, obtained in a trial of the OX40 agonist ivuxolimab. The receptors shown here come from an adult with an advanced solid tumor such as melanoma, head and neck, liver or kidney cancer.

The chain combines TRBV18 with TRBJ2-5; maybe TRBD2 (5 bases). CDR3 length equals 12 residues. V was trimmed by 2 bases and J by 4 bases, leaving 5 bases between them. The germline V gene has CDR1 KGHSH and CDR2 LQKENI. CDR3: CASSPGRETQYF. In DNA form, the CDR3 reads TGTGCCAGCTCACCAGGGAGAGAGACCCAGTACTTC.

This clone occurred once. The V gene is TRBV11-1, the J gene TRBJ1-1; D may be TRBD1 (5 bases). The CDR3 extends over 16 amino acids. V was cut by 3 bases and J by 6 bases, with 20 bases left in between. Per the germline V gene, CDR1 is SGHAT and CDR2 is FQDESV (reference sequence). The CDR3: CASSFGVGGTGAEAFF. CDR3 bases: TGTGCCAGCAGCTTTGGGGTCGGTGGAACAGGAGCTGAAGCTTTCTTT.

CDR3 DNA: TGTGCCAGCAGCCAATACTATGGACCGGTGGACACCGGGGAGCTGTTTTTT. It specifies CASSQYYGPVDTGELFF. The chain has TRBV4-2 and TRBJ2-2; no reliable D call. Between the trimmed V and J ends, which lost 2 bases and 3 bases, there was a span of 16 bases. The length of the CDR3 is 17 residues. CDR1 is LGHNA, CDR2 YNFKEQ, per germline.

CDR3 in amino acids: CASTQQGNQPQHF. In DNA form, the CDR3 reads TGTGCCAGCACCCAGCAGGGCAATCAGCCCCAGCATTTT. The V gene is TRBV7-9, the J gene TRBJ1-5; D is unclear. The germline CDR1 and CDR2 sequences are SEHNR and FQNEAQ (reference sequence). The ends were cut back, 7 bases at V and 2 bases at J, with 9 bases in the middle. The CDR3 is made up of 13 amino acids. Combining the CDR3 with reference TRBV7-9 and TRBJ1-5 gives the whole variable domain DTGVSQNPRHKITKRGQNVTFRCDPISEHNRLYWYRQTLGQGPEFLTYFQNEAQLEKSRLLSDRFSAERPKGSFSTLEIQRTEQGDSAMYLCASTQQGNQPQHFGDGTRLSIL.

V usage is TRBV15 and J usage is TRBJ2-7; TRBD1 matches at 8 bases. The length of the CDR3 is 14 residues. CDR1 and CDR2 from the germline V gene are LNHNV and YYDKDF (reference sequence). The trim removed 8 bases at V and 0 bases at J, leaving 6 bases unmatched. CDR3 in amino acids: CATADRDPSYEQYF. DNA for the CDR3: TGTGCCACCGCGGACAGGGACCCCTCCTACGAGCAGTACTTC.